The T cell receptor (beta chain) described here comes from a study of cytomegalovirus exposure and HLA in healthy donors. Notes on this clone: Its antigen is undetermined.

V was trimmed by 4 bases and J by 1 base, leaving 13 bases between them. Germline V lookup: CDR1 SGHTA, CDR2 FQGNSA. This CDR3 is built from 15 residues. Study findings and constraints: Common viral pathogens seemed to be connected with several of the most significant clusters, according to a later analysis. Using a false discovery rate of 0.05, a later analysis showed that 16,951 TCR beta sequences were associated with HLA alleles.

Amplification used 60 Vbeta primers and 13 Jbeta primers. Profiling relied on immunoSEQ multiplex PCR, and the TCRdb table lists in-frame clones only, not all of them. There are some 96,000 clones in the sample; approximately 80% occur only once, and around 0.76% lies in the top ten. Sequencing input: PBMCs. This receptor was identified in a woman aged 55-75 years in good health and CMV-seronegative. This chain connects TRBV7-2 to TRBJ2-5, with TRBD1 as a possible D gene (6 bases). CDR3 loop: CASSSLHRAQETQYF. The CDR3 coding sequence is TGTGCCAGCAGCTCCCTCCACAGGGCCCAAGAGACCCAGTACTTC.